The rows below give T cell receptor beta chains drawn from one sample of a study of Ad26.COV2.S vaccination and SARS-CoV-2 variants. Sequencing used immunoSEQ multiplex PCR; TCRdb keeps in-frame clones, though not all of them. Here the sample spans about 94,000 clones, roughly 84% being singletons. The sequencing here drew on peripheral blood, taken after recovery from COVID-19. Source of these receptors: a human donor who had recovered from COVID-19. The CDR3 runs from the conserved cysteine through the conserved F or W. The D gene is left open where the match is weak. Where a row states a size, it is once, few, many or the class of an expanded clone; other rows omit it.

d_gene,abundance,v_gene,j_gene,CDR3nt,CDR3aa
-,-,TRBV24-1,TRBJ1-6,TGTGCCACCAGTGATTTGCCCCCAGAAGGAGGCGGTTCACCCCTCCACTTT,CATSDLPPEGGGSPLHF
TRBD2,-,TRBV3-1/TRBV3-2,TRBJ2-7,TGTGCCAGCAGCCTTTCTAGCGGCCACTACGAGCAGTACTTC,CASSLSSGHYEQYF
TRBD1,few,TRBV19,TRBJ2-7,TGTGCCAGTACCGGGACAGGGGTGAGGGAGCAGTACTTC,CASTGTGVREQYF
TRBD2,-,TRBV29-1,TRBJ2-1,TGCAGCGCTCTAGCGGGAGATGTTGAGCAGTTCTTC,CSALAGDVEQFF
TRBD1,-,TRBV24-1,TRBJ2-4,TGTGCCACCAGTGATTCGGGACAGGGGGGAAACATTCAGTACTTC,CATSDSGQGGNIQYF
TRBD1,-,TRBV27,TRBJ2-2,TGTGCCAGCAGTCCTGGGACAGTGGGGTCCGGGGAGCTGTTTTTT,CASSPGTVGSGELFF
TRBD1,-,TRBV7-2,TRBJ1-2,TGTGCCAGCAGCCTAGGACAGGGTGCAGGCTACACCTTC,CASSLGQGAGYTF
-,-,TRBV2,TRBJ2-3,TGTGCCAGAACTAGGACAGATACGCAGTATTTT,CARTRTDTQYF
-,-,TRBV5-1,TRBJ2-3,TGCGCCAGCAGCTTGGCCACAGATACGCAGTATTTT,CASSLATDTQYF
TRBD2,-,TRBV2,TRBJ2-7,TGTGCCACCGGGACTAGCGGGAGTGGGTACGAGCAGTACTTC,CATGTSGSGYEQYF
-,-,TRBV6-2/TRBV6-3,TRBJ1-4,TGTGCCAGCAGCTCCTGGACGGCCAATGAAAAACTGTTTTTT,CASSSWTANEKLFF
TRBD1,-,TRBV5-3,TRBJ2-2,TGTGCAAGAACGAGGAGGACAGGACCCCCTAGCCTGGACACCGGGGAGCTGTTTTTT,CARTRRTGPPSLDTGELFF
-,once,TRBV4-3,TRBJ2-7,TGCGCCAGCAGCCAAGATGCAGGCGGTCGCACCTACGAGCAGTACTTC,CASSQDAGGRTYEQYF